These 13 T cell receptor beta chains originate from one sample sequenced in a study of OX40 agonist ivuxolimab in advanced cancers. Assay: immunoSEQ multiplex PCR; the TCRdb copy retains only in-frame clones and omits some. Seen here are tens of thousands of clones, roughly 80% observed once, and the top ten hold approximately 1.7%. This material consisted of CD4+ or CD8+ T cells sorted from blood, taken in a trial of the OX40 agonist ivuxolimab. All receptors derive from an adult with an advanced solid tumor such as melanoma, head and neck, liver or kidney cancer.

The chain links TRBV7-2 to TRBJ2-7; TRBD2 matches at 7 bases. The V gene's germline CDR1 is SGHTA and CDR2 FQGNSA. There are 13 residues in the CDR3. V lost 6 bases, J lost 2 bases, and 4 bases stayed unmatched. DNA of the CDR3: TGTGCCAGCAGGTTGAGCGGGGCCTACGAGCAGTACTTC. It yields the protein CASRLSGAYEQYF.

V is TRBV11-1 and J is TRBJ2-5; D is uncertain. The ends were cut back, 3 bases at V and 5 bases at J, with 16 bases in the middle. This CDR3 region has 15 residues. CDR1 SGHAT and CDR2 FQDESV come from the germline V gene (reference sequence). CDR3: CASSFSTWTGETQYF. The CDR3 DNA reads TGTGCCAGCAGCTTCTCTACTTGGACCGGTGAGACCCAGTACTTC.

This chain joins TRBV11-2 and TRBJ2-7; the D gene is possibly TRBD1 (5 bases). The CDR3 sequence is 12 residues long. The germline V and J ends were trimmed by 1 base and 5 bases, with 6 bases remaining between them. Germline CDR1 and CDR2: SGHAT and FQNNGV. For the CDR3, the DNA is TGTGCCAGCAGCTTAGCAGGGAACGAGCAGTACTTC. It yields the protein CASSLAGNEQYF.

The V call is TRBV7-9, the J call TRBJ2-1; possible D gene TRBD2, 6 bases. Trimming took off 1 base at V and 5 bases at J, with 18 bases between the two ends. CDR3 length equals 17 residues. From germline, CDR1 is SEHNR and CDR2 FQNEAQ (reference sequence). CDR3 DNA sequence: TGTGCCAGCAGCTTAGGGTTCAGACTCAAGCGGGACAATGAGCAGTTCTTC. Amino acid sequence: CASSLGFRLKRDNEQFF.

This chain joins TRBV11-2 and TRBJ1-2; possibly TRBD1 for D (5 bases). V lost 4 bases and J 7 bases, leaving 16 bases between the germline ends. Germline loops: CDR1 SGHAT, CDR2 FQNNGV. CDR3 size: 14 residues. The CDR3 region is CASSSGRGAGGYTF. The CDR3 DNA sequence: TGTGCCAGCAGCTCCGGTAGGGGCGCAGGTGGCTACACCTTC.

The rearrangement links TRBV19 to TRBJ2-4; a possible D gene is TRBD2 (5 bases). V was shortened by 2 bases and J by 3 bases, with 17 bases between the two germline ends. Germline V gene data show CDR1 as LNHDA and CDR2 as SQIVND (reference sequence). The CDR3 has 17 amino acids. The CDR3, as DNA: TGTGCCAGTAGTATAAAAGGCCGGGATTTGATCAAAAACATTCAGTACTTC. Translated, it gives CASSIKGRDLIKNIQYF.

J is TRBJ2-7 and V is TRBV11-2; TRBD1 aligns across 7 bases. The CDR3 has 14 amino acids. The germline gives CDR1 SGHAT, CDR2 FQNNGV. With V trimmed by 0 bases and J by 4 bases, 3 bases remained unmatched. Here the CDR3 DNA reads TGTGCCAGCAGCTTAGATACGACAGGGTACGAGCAGTACTTC. It codes for CASSLDTTGYEQYF.

The rearrangement joins TRBV5-6 to TRBJ2-3; 12 positions match TRBD2. In germline, CDR1 is SGHDT, CDR2 YYEEEE. The CDR3 has 16 residues. Germline trimming cut 3 bases from V and 6 bases from J; bases unmatched to any gene: 8. For the CDR3, the DNA is TGTGCCAGCAGCTCTACGACTAGCGGGAGTGGGGATACGCAGTATTTT. Translated, it gives CASSSTTSGSGDTQYF.

CDR3 protein: CASSLGSGNTGELFF. The CDR3 DNA reads TGTGCCAGCAGCTTAGGTAGCGGGAACACCGGGGAGCTGTTTTTT. This chain connects TRBV7-2 to TRBJ2-2, with D possibly TRBD2 on 6 matching bases. Trimming shortened V by 1 base and J by 1 base, and 7 bases separated the two germline ends. This CDR3 has 15 amino acids. Germline V gene data show CDR1 as SGHTA and CDR2 as FQGNSA.

CDR3 residues: CAISPGRGQSTGELFF. The DNA of the CDR3 is TGTGCCATCAGCCCGGGGAGGGGCCAGTCCACCGGGGAGCTGTTTTTT. The genes are TRBV10-3 and TRBJ2-2; 7 bases are a match to TRBD2. The CDR3 covers 16 residues. Germline values: CDR1 ENHRY, CDR2 SYGVKD. V shed 6 bases and J 4 bases; nucleotides not matched to a gene: 11.

The chain uses TRBV6-1 and TRBJ1-2; TRBD1 is a possible D gene (5 bases). Deletions cut 4 bases from V and 6 bases from J, with 12 bases between. The CDR3 length is 13 residues. The germline CDR1 and CDR2 sequences are MNHNS and SASEGT. In DNA form, the CDR3 reads TGTGCCAGCAGTGTACTACAAGGGGATGGCTACACCTTC. This gives the protein CASSVLQGDGYTF.

The V call is TRBV5-4, the J call TRBJ2-3; D is perhaps TRBD1 (6 bases). The CDR3 has 13 amino acids. Germline loops: CDR1 SGHNT, CDR2 YYREEE (reference sequence). CDR3 sequence (DNA): TGTGCGTCCAGGGGAGCCTCAGAAGATACGCAGTATTTT. It translates to CASRGASEDTQYF.

This sequence joins TRBV2 and TRBJ2-1; D is possibly TRBD2 (6 bases). The germline V gene has CDR1 SNHLY and CDR2 FYNNEI. The length of the CDR3 is 15 residues. Trimming stripped 2 bases from V and 2 bases from J, with 10 bases between. The CDR3 loop is CASSETSGPYNEQFF. In DNA, the CDR3 is TGTGCCAGCAGTGAAACCAGCGGGCCCTACAATGAGCAGTTCTTC.